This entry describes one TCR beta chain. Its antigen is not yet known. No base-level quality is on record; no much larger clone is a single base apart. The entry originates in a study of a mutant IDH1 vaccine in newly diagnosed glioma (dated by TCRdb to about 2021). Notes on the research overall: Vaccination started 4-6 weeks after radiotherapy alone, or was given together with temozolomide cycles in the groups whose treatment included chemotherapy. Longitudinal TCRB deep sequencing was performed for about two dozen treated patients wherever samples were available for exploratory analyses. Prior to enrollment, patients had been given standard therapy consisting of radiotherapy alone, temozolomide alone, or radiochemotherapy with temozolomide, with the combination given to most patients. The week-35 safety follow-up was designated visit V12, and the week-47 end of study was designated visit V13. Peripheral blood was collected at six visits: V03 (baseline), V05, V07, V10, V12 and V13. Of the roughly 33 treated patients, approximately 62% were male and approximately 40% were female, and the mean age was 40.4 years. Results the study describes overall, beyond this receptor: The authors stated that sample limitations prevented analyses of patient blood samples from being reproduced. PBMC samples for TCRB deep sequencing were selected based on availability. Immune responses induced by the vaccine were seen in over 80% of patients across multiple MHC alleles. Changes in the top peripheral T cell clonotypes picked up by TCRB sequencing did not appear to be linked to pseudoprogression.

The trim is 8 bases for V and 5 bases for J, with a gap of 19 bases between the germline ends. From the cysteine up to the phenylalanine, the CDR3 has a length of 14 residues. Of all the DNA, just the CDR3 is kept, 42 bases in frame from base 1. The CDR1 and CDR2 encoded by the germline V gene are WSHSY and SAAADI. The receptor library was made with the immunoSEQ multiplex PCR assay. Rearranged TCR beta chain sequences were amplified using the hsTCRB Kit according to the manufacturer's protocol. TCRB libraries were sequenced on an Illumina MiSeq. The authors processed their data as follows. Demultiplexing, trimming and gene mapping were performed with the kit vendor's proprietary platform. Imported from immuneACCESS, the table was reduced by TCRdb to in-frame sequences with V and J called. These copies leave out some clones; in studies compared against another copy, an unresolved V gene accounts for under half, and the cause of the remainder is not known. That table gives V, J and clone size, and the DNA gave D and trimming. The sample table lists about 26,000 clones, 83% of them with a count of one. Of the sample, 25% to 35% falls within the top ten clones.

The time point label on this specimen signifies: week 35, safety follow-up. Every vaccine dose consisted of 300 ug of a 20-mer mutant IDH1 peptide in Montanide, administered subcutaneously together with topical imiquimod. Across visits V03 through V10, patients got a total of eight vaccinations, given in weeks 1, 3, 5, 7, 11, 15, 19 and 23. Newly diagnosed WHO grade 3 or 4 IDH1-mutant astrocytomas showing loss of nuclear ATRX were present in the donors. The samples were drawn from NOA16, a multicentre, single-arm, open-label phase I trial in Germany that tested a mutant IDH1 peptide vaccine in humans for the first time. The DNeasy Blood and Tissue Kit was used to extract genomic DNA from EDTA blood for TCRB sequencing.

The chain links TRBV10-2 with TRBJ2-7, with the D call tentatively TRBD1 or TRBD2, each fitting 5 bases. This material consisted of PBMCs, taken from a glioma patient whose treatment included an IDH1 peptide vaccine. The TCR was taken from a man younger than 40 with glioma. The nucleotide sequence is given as TGCGCCAGCGAAGGGGTTAACTTGGGGGACGAGCAGTACTTC. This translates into CASEGVNLGDEQYF.